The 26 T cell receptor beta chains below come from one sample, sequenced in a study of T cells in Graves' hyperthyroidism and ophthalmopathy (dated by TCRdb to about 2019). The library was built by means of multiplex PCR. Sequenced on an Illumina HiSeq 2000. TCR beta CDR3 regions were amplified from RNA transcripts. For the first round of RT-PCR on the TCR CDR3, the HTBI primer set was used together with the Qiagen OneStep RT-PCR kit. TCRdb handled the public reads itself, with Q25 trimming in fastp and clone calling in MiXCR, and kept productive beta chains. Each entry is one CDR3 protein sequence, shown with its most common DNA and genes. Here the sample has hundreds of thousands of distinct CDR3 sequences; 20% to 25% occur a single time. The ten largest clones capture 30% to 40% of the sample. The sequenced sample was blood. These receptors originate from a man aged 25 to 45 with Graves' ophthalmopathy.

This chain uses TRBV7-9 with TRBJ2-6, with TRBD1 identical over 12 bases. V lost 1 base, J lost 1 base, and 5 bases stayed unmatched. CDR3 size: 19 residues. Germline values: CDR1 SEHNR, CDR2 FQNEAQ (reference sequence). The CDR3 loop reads CASSLGGGQGASGANVLTF. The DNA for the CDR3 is TGTGCCAGCAGCTTAGGTGGGGGACAGGGGGCGTCTGGGGCCAACGTCCTGACTTTC.

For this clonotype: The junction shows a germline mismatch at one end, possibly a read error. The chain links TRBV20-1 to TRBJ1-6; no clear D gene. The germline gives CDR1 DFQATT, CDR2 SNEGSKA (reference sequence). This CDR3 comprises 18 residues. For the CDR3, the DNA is TGCAGTGCTGGAGATCCCACTTCCATAAGGAGGGTAGTTTCACCCCTCCACTTT. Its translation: CSAGDPTSIRRVVSPLHF.

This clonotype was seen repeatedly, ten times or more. This CDR3 reads CASSAGGAYEQYF. CDR3 sequence (DNA): TGTGCCAGCAGTGCGGGCGGGGCCTACGAGCAGTACTTC. V usage is TRBV2 and J usage is TRBJ2-7; possible D gene TRBD2, 6 bases. Germline V CDR1 and CDR2: SNHLY, FYNNEI. The V and J ends lost 4 bases and 2 bases respectively, with 9 bases between them. CDR3 length: 13 residues.

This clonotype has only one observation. CDR3 sequence reads: CASSTGLETDTQYF. In nucleotides, the CDR3 is TGTGCCAGCAGCACCGGACTAGAAACAGATACGCAGTATTTT. V and J are TRBV7-3 and TRBJ2-3, with 7 positions matching TRBD2. Germline V gene lookup returns CDR1 SGHTA and CDR2 FQGTGA. CDR3 length: 14 amino acids. V lost 5 bases to trimming and J lost 3 bases; unmatched junction nucleotides: 5.

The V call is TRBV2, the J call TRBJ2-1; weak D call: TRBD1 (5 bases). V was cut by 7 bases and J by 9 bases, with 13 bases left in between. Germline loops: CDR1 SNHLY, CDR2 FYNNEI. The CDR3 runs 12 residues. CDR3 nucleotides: TGTGCCAGCAACGACCAGGGCGGTGAGCAGTTCTTC. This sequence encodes CASNDQGGEQFF.

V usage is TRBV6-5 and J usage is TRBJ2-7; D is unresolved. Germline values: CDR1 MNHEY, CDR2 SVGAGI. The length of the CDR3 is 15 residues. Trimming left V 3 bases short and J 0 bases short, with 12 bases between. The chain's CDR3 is CASSYHGENSYEQYF. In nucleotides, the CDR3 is TGTGCCAGCAGTTATCACGGCGAGAACTCCTACGAGCAGTACTTC.

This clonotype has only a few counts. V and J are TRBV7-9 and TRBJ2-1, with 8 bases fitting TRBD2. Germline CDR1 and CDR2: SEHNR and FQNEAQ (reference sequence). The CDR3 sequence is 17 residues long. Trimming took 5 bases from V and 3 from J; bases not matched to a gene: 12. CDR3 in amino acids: CASSPRDSGIDYNEQFF. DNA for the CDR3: TGTGCCAGCAGCCCCAGAGATAGCGGGATTGACTACAATGAGCAGTTCTTC.

CDR3 DNA: TGCGCCAGCAGCGCGGCGGTATCTCCCCTCTACGAGCAGTACTTC. Translating gives CASSAAVSPLYEQYF. The rearrangement uses TRBV5-1 and TRBJ2-7; D not resolved. The CDR3 runs to 15 residues. Germline CDR1 and CDR2: SGHRS and YFSETQ. The V gene lost 4 bases and the J gene lost 3 bases, with 17 bases spanning the gap.

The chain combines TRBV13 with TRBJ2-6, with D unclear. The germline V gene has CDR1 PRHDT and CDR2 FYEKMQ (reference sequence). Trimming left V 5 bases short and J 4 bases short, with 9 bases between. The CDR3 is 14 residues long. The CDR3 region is CASSTIQGANVLTF. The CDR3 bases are TGTGCCAGCAGCACAATCCAGGGGGCCAACGTCCTGACTTTC. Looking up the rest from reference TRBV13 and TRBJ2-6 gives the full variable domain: AAGVIQSPRHLIKEKRETATLKCYPIPRHDTVYWYQQGPGQDPQFLISFYEKMQSDKGSIPDRFSAQQFSDYHSELNMSSLELGDSALYFCASSTIQGANVLTFGAGSRLTVL.

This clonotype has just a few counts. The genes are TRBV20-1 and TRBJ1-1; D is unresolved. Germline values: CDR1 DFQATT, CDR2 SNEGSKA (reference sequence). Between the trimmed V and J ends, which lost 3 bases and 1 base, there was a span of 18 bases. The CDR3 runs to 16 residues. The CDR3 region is CSASARTDTGNTEAFF. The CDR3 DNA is TGCAGTGCTAGCGCCAGGACCGACACCGGGAACACTGAAGCTTTCTTT.

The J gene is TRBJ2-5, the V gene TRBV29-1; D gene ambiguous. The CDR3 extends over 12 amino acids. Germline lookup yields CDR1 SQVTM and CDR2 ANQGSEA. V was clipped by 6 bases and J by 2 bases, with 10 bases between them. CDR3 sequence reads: CSVRRRQETQYF. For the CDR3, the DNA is TGCAGCGTCCGACGGAGACAAGAGACCCAGTACTTC.

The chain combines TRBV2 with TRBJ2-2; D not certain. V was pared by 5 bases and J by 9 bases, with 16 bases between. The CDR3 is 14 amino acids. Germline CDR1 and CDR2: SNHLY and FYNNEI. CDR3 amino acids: CASSLSQPGRELFF. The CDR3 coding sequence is TGTGCCAGCAGTCTCTCACAGCCTGGACGGGAGCTGTTTTTT.

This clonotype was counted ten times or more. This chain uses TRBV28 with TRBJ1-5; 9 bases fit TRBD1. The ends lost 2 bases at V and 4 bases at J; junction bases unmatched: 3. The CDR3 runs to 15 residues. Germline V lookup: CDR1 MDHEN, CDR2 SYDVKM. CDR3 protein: CASSLGTGLNQPQHF. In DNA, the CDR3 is TGTGCCAGCAGTTTAGGGACAGGGCTTAATCAGCCCCAGCATTTT.

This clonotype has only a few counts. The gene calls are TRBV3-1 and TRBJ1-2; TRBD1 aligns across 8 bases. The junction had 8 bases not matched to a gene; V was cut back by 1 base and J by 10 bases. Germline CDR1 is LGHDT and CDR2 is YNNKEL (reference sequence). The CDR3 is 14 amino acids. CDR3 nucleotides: TGTGCCAGCAGCCAAGTGGGACAGGTTCCCCCCTACACCTTC. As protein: CASSQVGQVPPYTF.

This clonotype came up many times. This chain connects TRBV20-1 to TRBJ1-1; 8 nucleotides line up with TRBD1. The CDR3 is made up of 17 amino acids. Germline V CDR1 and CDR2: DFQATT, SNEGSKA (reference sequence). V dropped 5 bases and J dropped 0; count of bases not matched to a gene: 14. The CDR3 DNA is TGCAGTGCTGCACGTGATGGGACAGGAACTCTGAACACTGAAGCTTTCTTT. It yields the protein CSAARDGTGTLNTEAFF.

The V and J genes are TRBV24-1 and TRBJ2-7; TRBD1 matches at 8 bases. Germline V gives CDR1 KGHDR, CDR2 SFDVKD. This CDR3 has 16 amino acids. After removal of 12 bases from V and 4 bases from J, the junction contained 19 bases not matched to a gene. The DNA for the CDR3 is TGTGCCCCCTTCCCCCCTAACGGACAGGGTCGGTACGAGCAGTACTTC. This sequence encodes CAPFPPNGQGRYEQYF.

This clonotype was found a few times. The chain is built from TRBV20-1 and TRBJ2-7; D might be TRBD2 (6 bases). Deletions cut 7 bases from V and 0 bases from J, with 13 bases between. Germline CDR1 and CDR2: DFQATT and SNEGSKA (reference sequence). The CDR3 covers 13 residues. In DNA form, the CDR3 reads TGCAGTGTCAGGGACTCGAGCTCCTACGAGCAGTACTTC. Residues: CSVRDSSSYEQYF.

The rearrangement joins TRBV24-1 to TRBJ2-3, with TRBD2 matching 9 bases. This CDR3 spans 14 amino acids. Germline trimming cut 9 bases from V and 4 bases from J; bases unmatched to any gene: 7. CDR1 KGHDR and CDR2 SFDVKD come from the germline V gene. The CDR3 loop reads CATGAGGSADTQYF. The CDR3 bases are TGTGCCACCGGGGCGGGAGGGTCGGCAGATACGCAGTATTTT.

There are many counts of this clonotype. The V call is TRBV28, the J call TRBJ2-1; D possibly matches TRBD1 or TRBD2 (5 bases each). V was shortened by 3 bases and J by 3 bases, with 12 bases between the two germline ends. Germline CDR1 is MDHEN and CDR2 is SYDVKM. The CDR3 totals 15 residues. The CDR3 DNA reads TGTGCCAGCAGTTTCGGGGCCTTCAACTACAATGAGCAGTTCTTC. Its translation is CASSFGAFNYNEQFF. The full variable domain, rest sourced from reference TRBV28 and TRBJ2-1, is DVKVTQSSRYLVKRTGEKVFLECVQDMDHENMFWYRQDPGLGLRLIYFSYDVKMKEKGDIPEGYSVSREKKERFSLILESASTNQTSMYLCASSFGAFNYNEQFFGPGTRLTVL.

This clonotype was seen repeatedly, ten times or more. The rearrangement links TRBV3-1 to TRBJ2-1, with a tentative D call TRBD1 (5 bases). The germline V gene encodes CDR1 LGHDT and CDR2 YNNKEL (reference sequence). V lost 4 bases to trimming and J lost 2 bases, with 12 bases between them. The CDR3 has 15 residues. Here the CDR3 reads CASSPKGAAYNEQFF. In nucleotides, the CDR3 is TGTGCCAGCAGCCCAAAAGGGGCCGCCTACAATGAGCAGTTCTTC.

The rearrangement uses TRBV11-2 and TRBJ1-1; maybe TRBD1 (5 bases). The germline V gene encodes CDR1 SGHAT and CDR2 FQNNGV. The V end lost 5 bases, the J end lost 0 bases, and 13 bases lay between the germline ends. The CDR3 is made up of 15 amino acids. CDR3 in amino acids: CASSHTTEMNTEAFF. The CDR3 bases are TGTGCCAGCAGCCACACGACAGAGATGAACACTGAAGCTTTCTTT.

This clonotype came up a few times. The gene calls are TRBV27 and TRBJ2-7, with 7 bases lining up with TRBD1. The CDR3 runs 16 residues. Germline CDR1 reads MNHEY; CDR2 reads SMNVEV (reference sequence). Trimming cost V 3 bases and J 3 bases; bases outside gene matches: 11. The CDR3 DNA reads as TGTGCCAGCAGTTTCCGCCGGGGCAGGGGGAACTACGAGCAGTACTTC. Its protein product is CASSFRRGRGNYEQYF.

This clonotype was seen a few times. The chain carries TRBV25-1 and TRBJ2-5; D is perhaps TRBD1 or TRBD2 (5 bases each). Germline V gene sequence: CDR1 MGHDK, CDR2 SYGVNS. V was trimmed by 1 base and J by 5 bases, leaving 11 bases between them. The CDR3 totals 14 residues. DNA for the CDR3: TGTGCCAGCAGTGAATCTGGGGGTGCGGAGACCCAGTACTTC. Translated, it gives CASSESGGAETQYF.

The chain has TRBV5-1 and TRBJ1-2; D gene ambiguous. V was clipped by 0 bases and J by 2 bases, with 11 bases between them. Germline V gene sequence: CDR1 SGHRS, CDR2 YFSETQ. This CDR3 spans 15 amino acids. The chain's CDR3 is CASSLVGDFNYGYTF. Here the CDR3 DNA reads TGCGCCAGCAGCTTGGTCGGGGATTTCAACTATGGCTACACCTTC.

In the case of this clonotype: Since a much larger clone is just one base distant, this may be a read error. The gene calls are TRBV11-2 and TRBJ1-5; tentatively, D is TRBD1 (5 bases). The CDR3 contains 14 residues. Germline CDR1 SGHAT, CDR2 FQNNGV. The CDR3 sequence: CAGSPGGEGQPQHF. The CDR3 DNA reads TGTGCCGGCAGCCCTGGAGGGGAGGGCCAGCCCCAGCATTTT. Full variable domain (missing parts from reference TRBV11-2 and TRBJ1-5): EAGVAQSPRYKIIEKRQSVAFWCNPISGHATLYWYQQILGQGPKLLIQFQNNGVVDDSQLPKDRFSAERLKGVDSTLKIQPAKLEDSAVYLCAGSPGGEGQPQHFGDGTRLSIL.

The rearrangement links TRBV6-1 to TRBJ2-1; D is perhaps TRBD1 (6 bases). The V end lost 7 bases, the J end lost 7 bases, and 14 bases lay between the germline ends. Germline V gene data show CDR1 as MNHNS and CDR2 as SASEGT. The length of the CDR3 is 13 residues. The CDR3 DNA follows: TGTGCCAGCAATCGGGACACTGCTAATGAGCAGTTCTTC. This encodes CASNRDTANEQFF.